What follows is one T cell receptor beta chain and its context. Its cognate antigen is unknown. The data belong to a study of blood T cells in healthy people across ages. Study-level results: Considered underestimates were the diversity estimates obtained from one million T cells.

Sample-barcoded 5' priming and a J-beta primer mix drove a second PCR of 7 to 11 cycles. TCRdb passed the 5' RACE reads through MiXCR, listing each CDR3 protein once. The sample lists some 850,000 distinct CDR3 sequences, 20% to 30% seen once, with about 2.9% in the top ten. The length of the CDR3 is 16 residues. Deletions cut 4 bases from V and 6 bases from J, with 18 bases between. CDR1 ENHRY and CDR2 SYGVKD come from the germline V gene. These data also featured in a second study, about T cells of mothers and their children.

This receptor was identified in a boy aged 10-17 years in good health. The sample comprised blood. The V and J genes are TRBV10-3 and TRBJ2-2, with D possibly matching TRBD2 (6 bases). The CDR3 nucleotides read TGTGCCATCAGTGTGGGCCGGGGGACGAGGTCCGGGGAGCTGTTTTTT. It translates to CAISVGRGTRSGELFF.